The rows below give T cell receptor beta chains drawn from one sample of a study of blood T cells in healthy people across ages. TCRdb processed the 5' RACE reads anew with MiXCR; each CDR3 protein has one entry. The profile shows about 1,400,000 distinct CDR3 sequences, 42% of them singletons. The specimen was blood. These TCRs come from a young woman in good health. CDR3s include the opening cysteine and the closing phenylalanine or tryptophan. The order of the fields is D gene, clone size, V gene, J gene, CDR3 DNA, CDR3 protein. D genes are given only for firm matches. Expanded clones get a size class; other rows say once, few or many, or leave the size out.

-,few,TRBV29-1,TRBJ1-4,TGCAGCGCCGACCTAGGGCGAGAAAAACTGTTTTTT,CSADLGREKLFF
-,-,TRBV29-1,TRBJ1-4,TGCAGCGTAAACGAGGGACGGCAAGGCGAAAAACTGTTTTTT,CSVNEGRQGEKLFF
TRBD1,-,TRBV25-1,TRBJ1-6,TGTGCCAGCAGGCAGGGGGGTTCACCCCTCCACTTT,CASRQGGSPLHF
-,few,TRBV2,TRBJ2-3,TGTGCCAGCAGTCGAGCGGACCCCACAGATACGCAGTATTTT,CASSRADPTDTQYF
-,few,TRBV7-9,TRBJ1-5,TGTGCCAGCAGCTTCGGGGAATCACAGGGAAGAGACCAGCCCCAGCATTTT,CASSFGESQGRDQPQHF
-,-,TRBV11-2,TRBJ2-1,TGTGCCAGCAGCTTCGTTGACACCCTGAACAATGAGCAGTTCTTC,CASSFVDTLNNEQFF
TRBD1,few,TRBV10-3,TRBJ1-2,TGTGCCATCAGTGATCCCCGGGACAGCTATGGCTACACCTTC,CAISDPRDSYGYTF
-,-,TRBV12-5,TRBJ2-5,TGTGCTAGTGGTCCCGAGGGGTGGGAGACCCAGTACTTC,CASGPEGWETQYF
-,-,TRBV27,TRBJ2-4,TGTGCCAGCAGTTCCCTCCGGGCGGCCAAAAACATTCAGTACTTC,CASSSLRAAKNIQYF
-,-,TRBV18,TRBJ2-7,TGTGCCAGCTCACCGCAGGACCTCTACGAGCAGTACTTC,CASSPQDLYEQYF
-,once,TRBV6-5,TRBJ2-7,TGTGCCAGCAAGAGCCCTAGAACCTACGAGCAGTACTTC,CASKSPRTYEQYF
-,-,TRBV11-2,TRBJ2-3,TGTGCCAGCAGCCGCGTAGGGTGGAGAGATACGCAGTATTTT,CASSRVGWRDTQYF
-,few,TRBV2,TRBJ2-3,TGTGCCAGCAGTGTCGGACAGCCTCAGGATACGCAGTATTTT,CASSVGQPQDTQYF
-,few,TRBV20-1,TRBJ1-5,TGCAGTGTAAAGGGGTCGAGTAGCAATCAGCCCCAGCATTTT,CSVKGSSSNQPQHF
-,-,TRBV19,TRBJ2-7,TGTGCCAGTAGTACCAGTTCGACCGGCTCCTACGAGCAGTACTTC,CASSTSSTGSYEQYF
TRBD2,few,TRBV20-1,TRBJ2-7,TGCAGTGCTAGGGAACCTCTAGCGGGGCCAACCTACGAGCAGTACTTC,CSAREPLAGPTYEQYF
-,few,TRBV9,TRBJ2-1,TGTGCCAGCAGCGTAGCCCAGGGCAATGAGCAGTTCTTC,CASSVAQGNEQFF
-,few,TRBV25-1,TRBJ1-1,TGTGCTCTCCGGGGGACTGAAGCTTTCTTT,CALRGTEAFF
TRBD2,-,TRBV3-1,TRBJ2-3,TGTGCCAGCAGCCAAATACTAGCGGGAGTGGTCAGCACAGATACGCAGTATTTT,CASSQILAGVVSTDTQYF
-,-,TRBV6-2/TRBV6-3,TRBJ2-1,TGTGCCAGCAGTCCTCAAGTGGGAGGGGGTAGGGATGAGCAGTTCTTC,CASSPQVGGGRDEQFF
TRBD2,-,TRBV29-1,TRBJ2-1,TGCAGCCTCCTCCTCGGGACTACCTCCTACAATGAGCAGTTCTTC,CSLLLGTTSYNEQFF
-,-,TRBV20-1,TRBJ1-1,TGCAGGGCTGGGGTGCCGAAGAACACTGAAGCTTTCTTT,CRAGVPKNTEAFF
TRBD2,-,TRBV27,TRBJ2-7,TGTGCCAGCAAGGGTGACAGACAGGCACTACTAGCGGGAGGGCGGTACGAGCAGTACTTC,CASKGDRQALLAGGRYEQYF
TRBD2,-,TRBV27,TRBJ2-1,TGTGCCAGCAGTTTACTAAGGACTAGCGGGGGGAGCCATGAGCAGTTCTTC,CASSLLRTSGGSHEQFF
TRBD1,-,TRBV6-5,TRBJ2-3,TGTGCCAGCGTTGAACAGGGGCGGGGCACAGATACGCAGTATTTT,CASVEQGRGTDTQYF
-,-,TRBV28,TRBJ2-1,TGTGCCAGCTCCCCGGGACTTAAAGGGAATGAGCAGTTCTTC,CASSPGLKGNEQFF
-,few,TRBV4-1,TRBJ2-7,TGCGCCAGCAGCCCCTTCCGGGACCTCTACGAGCAGTACTTC,CASSPFRDLYEQYF
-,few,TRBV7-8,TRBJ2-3,TGTGCCAGCATCGTTCTGACAGTCATCACAGATACGCAGTATTTT,CASIVLTVITDTQYF
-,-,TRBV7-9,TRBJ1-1,TGTGCCAGCAGCAGCCTGACGTACCAGATCGAAGCTTTCTTT,CASSSLTYQIEAFF
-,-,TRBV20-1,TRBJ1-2,TGCAGTGCCGCGGACGCGCGTACCAATTATGGCTACACCTTC,CSAADARTNYGYTF
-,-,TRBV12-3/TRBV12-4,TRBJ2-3,TGTGCCAGCAGCCACCGCAAGGGATTCACAGATACGCAGTATTTT,CASSHRKGFTDTQYF